The sequence of this T cell receptor (beta chain) was determined in a study of shared T cell receptors in the human thymus. Libraries were prepared by immunoSEQ multiplex PCR; TCRdb keeps only in-frame clonotypes and omits some of them. The sample shows under 700,000 clones, around 82% of them seen only once. This CDR3 comprises 13 residues. CDR1 is MGHRA and CDR2 is YSYEKL in the germline V gene. V dropped 4 bases and J dropped 7; count of bases not matched to a gene: 5. The sample holds one count of this clone. This same sample was also taken into another study, of human thymus T cells. From that paper: All donors were healthy Finnish infants who were undergoing corrective surgery to treat congenital heart defects. Thymic resections from corrective heart surgery supplied the tissue. Related studies noted strongly shared thymic repertoires across unrelated people.

Sample: thymocytes. The chain uses TRBV4-1 and TRBJ1-2; 8 nucleotides agree with TRBD1. The clonotype was recovered from a boy under two years old with a congenital heart defect. CDR3 amino acids: CASSPDRGSGYTF. CDR3 coding DNA: TGCGCCAGCAGCCCCGACAGGGGTAGTGGCTACACCTTC.